These T cell receptor beta chains were read from a single sample in a study of blood T cell repertoires in COVID-19. Repertoires were generated with immunoSEQ multiplex PCR, while TCRdb's copy carries only in-frame clones and drops some. The sample yields about 490,000 clones, 75% to 90% seen once. Material: peripheral blood. These receptors all stem from a human donor in a cohort sampled during active COVID-19. The CDR3 runs from the conserved cysteine through the conserved F or W. The order of the fields is CDR3 protein, CDR3 DNA, clone size, D gene, J gene, V gene, CDR3 length. A D gene is named only where the DNA matches it firmly. A clone size is listed for some rows: how often the clone was seen (once, few, many), or a class if it is expanded.

cdr3_aa: CASSRRARSGTQETQYF
cdr3_nt: TGCGCCAGCAGCCGACGAGCCCGTAGCGGAACCCAAGAGACCCAGTACTTC
clone_size: .
d_call: .
j_call: TRBJ2-5
v_call: TRBV5-1
cdr3_length: 17

cdr3_aa: CASSYTGFGYTF
cdr3_nt: TGTGCCAGCAGCTACACAGGGTTTGGCTACACCTTC
clone_size: once
d_call: .
j_call: TRBJ1-2
v_call: TRBV5-6
cdr3_length: 12

cdr3_aa: CASSLTAGNYGYTF
cdr3_nt: TGTGCCAGCAGTTTAACGGCAGGGAACTATGGCTACACCTTC
clone_size: .
d_call: .
j_call: TRBJ1-2
v_call: TRBV27
cdr3_length: 14

cdr3_aa: CASSLLAGAVYNEQFF
cdr3_nt: TGTGCCAGCAGTTTATTAGCGGGAGCGGTCTACAATGAGCAGTTCTTC
clone_size: once
d_call: TRBD2
j_call: TRBJ2-1
v_call: TRBV28
cdr3_length: 16

cdr3_aa: CASSPQNLQSNQPQHF
cdr3_nt: TGTGCCAGCTCACCCCAGAACTTACAGAGCAATCAGCCCCAGCATTTT
clone_size: .
d_call: .
j_call: TRBJ1-5
v_call: TRBV18
cdr3_length: 16

cdr3_aa: CASSREGSGQGSYEQYF
cdr3_nt: TGCGCCAGCAGTCGAGAAGGGTCCGGACAGGGGTCCTACGAGCAGTACTTC
clone_size: few
d_call: TRBD1
j_call: TRBJ2-7
v_call: TRBV5-1
cdr3_length: 17

cdr3_aa: CSATTSGIYEQYF
cdr3_nt: TGCAGCGCTACGACTAGCGGTATCTACGAGCAGTACTTC
clone_size: .
d_call: TRBD2
j_call: TRBJ2-7
v_call: TRBV29-1
cdr3_length: 13

cdr3_aa: CASREWGGSGELFF
cdr3_nt: TGTGCCAGCCGCGAATGGGGAGGGAGCGGGGAGCTGTTTTTT
clone_size: .
d_call: TRBD2
j_call: TRBJ2-2
v_call: TRBV7-3
cdr3_length: 14

cdr3_aa: CASRTGTPPREAFF
cdr3_nt: TGTGCCAGCAGAACAGGGACCCCCCCCCGGGAAGCTTTCTTT
clone_size: .
d_call: .
j_call: TRBJ1-1
v_call: TRBV28
cdr3_length: 14

cdr3_aa: CASSLATGSNQPQHF
cdr3_nt: TGTGCCAGCAGTTTGGCTACAGGTTCCAATCAGCCCCAGCATTTT
clone_size: .
d_call: .
j_call: TRBJ1-5
v_call: TRBV28
cdr3_length: 15

cdr3_aa: CASSLLGPGYGYTF
cdr3_nt: TGTGCCAGCAGCTTATTGGGTCCAGGCTATGGCTACACCTTC
clone_size: .
d_call: .
j_call: TRBJ1-2
v_call: TRBV7-2
cdr3_length: 14

cdr3_aa: CASSPFPRGSGANVLTF
cdr3_nt: TGTGCTAGCAGCCCCTTTCCCCGAGGGTCTGGGGCCAACGTCCTGACTTTC
clone_size: once
d_call: .
j_call: TRBJ2-6
v_call: TRBV7-7
cdr3_length: 17

cdr3_aa: CSVEDQGRHGYTF
cdr3_nt: TGCAGCGTTGAAGATCAGGGTCGGCATGGCTACACCTTC
clone_size: few
d_call: .
j_call: TRBJ1-2
v_call: TRBV29-1
cdr3_length: 13

cdr3_aa: CASTLEGTSNSPLHF
cdr3_nt: TGTGCCAGTACCCTGGAAGGGACAAGTAATTCACCCCTCCACTTT
clone_size: .
d_call: .
j_call: TRBJ1-6
v_call: TRBV19
cdr3_length: 15

cdr3_aa: CATSDAGTHSYNEQFF
cdr3_nt: TGTGCCACCAGTGATGCAGGGACACACTCCTACAATGAGCAGTTCTTC
clone_size: .
d_call: .
j_call: TRBJ2-1
v_call: TRBV24-1
cdr3_length: 16

cdr3_aa: CASTWLTTDSSRQPQHF
cdr3_nt: TGTGCCAGCACCTGGTTGACAACGGACAGTTCCCGTCAGCCCCAGCATTTT
clone_size: .
d_call: .
j_call: TRBJ1-5
v_call: TRBV19
cdr3_length: 17

cdr3_aa: CASSLGGYYGYTF
cdr3_nt: TGTGCCAGCAGCTTAGGCGGTTACTATGGCTACACCTTC
clone_size: .
d_call: .
j_call: TRBJ1-2
v_call: TRBV3-1/TRBV3-2
cdr3_length: 13

cdr3_aa: CASRRQFKGSPLHF
cdr3_nt: TGTGCCAGCAGGCGACAGTTTAAGGGTTCACCCCTCCACTTT
clone_size: .
d_call: .
j_call: TRBJ1-6
v_call: TRBV5-6
cdr3_length: 14

cdr3_aa: CASSFRDREGSYTF
cdr3_nt: TGTGCCAGCAGTTTCCGGGACAGGGAAGGAAGCTACACCTTC
clone_size: .
d_call: TRBD1
j_call: TRBJ1-2
v_call: TRBV28
cdr3_length: 14

cdr3_aa: CSARPTFEAFF
cdr3_nt: TGCAGTGCACGCCCCACTTTTGAAGCTTTCTTT
clone_size: once
d_call: .
j_call: TRBJ1-1
v_call: TRBV20-1
cdr3_length: 11

cdr3_aa: CASSWGQAFGEKLFF
cdr3_nt: TGCGCCAGCAGCTGGGGACAGGCTTTCGGGGAAAAACTGTTTTTT
clone_size: .
d_call: TRBD1
j_call: TRBJ1-4
v_call: TRBV5-1
cdr3_length: 15

cdr3_aa: CASSQGQGAREQFF
cdr3_nt: TGTGCCAGTAGTCAAGGACAGGGGGCAAGGGAGCAGTTCTTC
clone_size: .
d_call: TRBD1
j_call: TRBJ2-1
v_call: TRBV19
cdr3_length: 14

cdr3_aa: CASSSRFFGGVDEQFF
cdr3_nt: TGTGCCAGCAGCTCCCGCTTTTTTGGGGGCGTGGATGAGCAGTTCTTC
clone_size: .
d_call: .
j_call: TRBJ2-1
v_call: TRBV7-3
cdr3_length: 16

cdr3_aa: CASSSRDINYGYTF
cdr3_nt: TGTGCCAGCTCAAGCAGGGATATTAACTATGGCTACACCTTC
clone_size: .
d_call: .
j_call: TRBJ1-2
v_call: TRBV18
cdr3_length: 14

cdr3_aa: CASTLSPGDTQYF
cdr3_nt: TGTGCCAGCACCCTCTCCCCGGGAGATACGCAGTATTTT
clone_size: .
d_call: .
j_call: TRBJ2-3
v_call: TRBV7-2
cdr3_length: 13

cdr3_aa: CASRVGGSTDTQYF
cdr3_nt: TGTGCCAGCAGAGTGGGGGGTAGCACAGATACGCAGTATTTT
clone_size: .
d_call: .
j_call: TRBJ2-3
v_call: TRBV6-5
cdr3_length: 14

cdr3_aa: CASSWWDRGSGYTF
cdr3_nt: TGTGCCAGCAGCTGGTGGGACAGGGGCAGTGGCTACACCTTC
clone_size: .
d_call: TRBD1
j_call: TRBJ1-2
v_call: TRBV5-6
cdr3_length: 14

cdr3_aa: CASWVGGPGSEQFF
cdr3_nt: TGTGCCAGTTGGGTAGGGGGCCCTGGGTCGGAGCAGTTCTTC
clone_size: .
d_call: TRBD1
j_call: TRBJ2-1
v_call: TRBV19
cdr3_length: 14

cdr3_aa: CASRGQGAEKLFF
cdr3_nt: TGTGCCAGCAGGGGACAGGGGGCTGAAAAACTGTTTTTT
clone_size: .
d_call: TRBD1
j_call: TRBJ1-4
v_call: TRBV5-8
cdr3_length: 13

cdr3_aa: CAWASGPYEQYF
cdr3_nt: TGTGCCTGGGCTAGCGGACCCTACGAGCAGTACTTC
clone_size: .
d_call: TRBD2
j_call: TRBJ2-7
v_call: TRBV30
cdr3_length: 12

cdr3_aa: CASSPWTSRPGELFF
cdr3_nt: TGTGCCAGCAGCCCCTGGACTAGCCGGCCCGGGGAGCTGTTTTTT
clone_size: .
d_call: TRBD2
j_call: TRBJ2-2
v_call: TRBV3-1/TRBV3-2
cdr3_length: 15

cdr3_aa: CASSQGGGRGYTF
cdr3_nt: TGTGCCAGCAGCCAAGGAGGCGGTCGTGGCTACACCTTC
clone_size: .
d_call: .
j_call: TRBJ1-2
v_call: TRBV3-1/TRBV3-2
cdr3_length: 13

cdr3_aa: CASSQATSSYEQYF
cdr3_nt: TGTGCCAGCAGCCAAGCGACTAGTTCCTACGAGCAGTACTTC
clone_size: .
d_call: .
j_call: TRBJ2-7
v_call: TRBV4-2
cdr3_length: 14